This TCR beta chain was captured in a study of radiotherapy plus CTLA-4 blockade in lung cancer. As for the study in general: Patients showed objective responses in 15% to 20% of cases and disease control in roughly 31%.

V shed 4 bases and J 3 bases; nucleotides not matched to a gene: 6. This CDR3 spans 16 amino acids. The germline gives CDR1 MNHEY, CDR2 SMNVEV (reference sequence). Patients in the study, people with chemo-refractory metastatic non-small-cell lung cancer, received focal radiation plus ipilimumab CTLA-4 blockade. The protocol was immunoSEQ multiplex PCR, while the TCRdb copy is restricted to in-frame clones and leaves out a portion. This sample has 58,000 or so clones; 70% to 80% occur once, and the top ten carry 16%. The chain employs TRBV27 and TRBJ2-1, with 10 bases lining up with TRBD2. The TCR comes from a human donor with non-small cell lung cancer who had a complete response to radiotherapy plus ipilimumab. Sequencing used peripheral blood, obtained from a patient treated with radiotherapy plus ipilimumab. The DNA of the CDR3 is TGTGCCAGCAGTTGGGCTAGCGGGGGATTCTACAATGAGCAGTTCTTC. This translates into CASSWASGGFYNEQFF.